This TCR beta chain was obtained from a study of cytotoxic CD8 clonotypes in ibrutinib-treated CLL. CDR1 is SEHNR and CDR2 is FQNEAQ in the germline V gene (reference sequence). The CDR3 spans 14 residues. Trimming stripped 5 bases from V and 1 base from J, with 12 bases between. With regard to this clone: Its antigen remains unidentified.

Sequencing used immunoSEQ multiplex PCR; TCRdb keeps in-frame clones, though not all of them. The sample has around 70,000 clones; under 70% are singletons. Study-wide points: Sampling time points were not equivalent between sustained-remission and progressing patients. Baseline clonality exceeded age-matched healthy donors and tracked circulating CD8+ T-cell counts.

The sequence came from a human donor with chronic lymphocytic leukemia. The specimen was PBMCs, collected after 12 months of ibrutinib treatment. The chain is built from TRBV7-9 and TRBJ2-7; the D gene could be TRBD1 or TRBD2 (5 bases each). Here the CDR3 reads CASSPLGESYEQYF. CDR3 nucleotides: TGTGCCAGCAGCCCCTTGGGGGAATCCTACGAGCAGTACTTC. Based on the CDR3 plus reference TRBV7-9 and TRBJ2-7, the full variable domain is DTGVSQNPRHKITKRGQNVTFRCDPISEHNRLYWYRQTLGQGPEFLTYFQNEAQLEKSRLLSDRFSAERPKGSFSTLEIQRTEQGDSAMYLCASSPLGESYEQYFGPGTRLTVT.